This TCR beta chain is drawn from a study of CD8 T cells in Susac syndrome. Study context: When blood was drawn, the patients with Susac syndrome were therapy-naive, on corticosteroids, or on intravenous immunoglobulin alone.

TEMRA cells were FACS-enriched and CD8+ and CD4+ T cells negatively isolated. Whole-study findings and limits: Clonal expansion was not observed in the Susac syndrome CD4+ T cell repertoires.

V was cut by 0 bases and J by 8 bases, with 13 bases left in between. The CDR3 loop spans 14 amino acids. Germline V gene lookup returns CDR1 KGHSH and CDR2 LQKENI. RNA was extracted with the RNeasy kit, and a quantity of roughly 0.45 to 1 ug was reverse transcribed using random hexamers. Multiplex PCR with immunoSEQ amplified the TCR beta CDR3 across 54 Vbeta and 13 Jbeta. MiXCR, run by TCRdb on the immunoSEQ multiplex PCR reads, gives a single entry per CDR3 protein. The data hold under 150,000 distinct CDR3 sequences, with roughly 94% observed a single time. For this clonotype: The antigen is undetermined.

This clonotype was sampled from a human donor with Susac syndrome. This chain connects TRBV18 to TRBJ1-2; possibly TRBD1 for D (6 bases). The sequencing sample was made of CD4+ T cells from PBMCs. The CDR3 reads CASSPPGGGGGYTF. The CDR3, as DNA: TGTGCCAGCTCACCACCGGGCGGGGGCGGAGGCTACACCTTC.